This is a list of T cell receptor beta chains from one sample in a study of cytotoxic CD8 clonotypes in ibrutinib-treated CLL. Repertoires were generated with immunoSEQ multiplex PCR, while TCRdb's copy carries only in-frame clones and drops some. The sample shows over 200,000 clones, roughly 79% of them seen only once. The sequencing here drew on PBMCs, taken after 12 months of ibrutinib treatment. Every receptor here comes from a human donor with chronic lymphocytic leukemia. Both conserved end residues are part of each CDR3. Each record gives: V gene, CDR3 protein.

>TRBV2
CASSEDRVREQYF
>TRBV10-2
CASRGGVRGTGYTF
>TRBV28
CASSYHRSDEAFF
>TRBV7-7
CASSFTKNTEAFF
>TRBV14
CASSLYGPTSNEQFF
>TRBV28
CASSLSVAGGYNEQFF
>TRBV15
CATRLRGAGNEQFF
>TRBV6-1
CASSDYPELYGYTF
>TRBV5-4
CASSLPGAANTEAFF
>TRBV19
CASSSRQGASNQPQHF
>TRBV7-6
CASSKEASSYEQYF
>TRBV18
CASSPRAGRSTYEQYF
>TRBV5-1
CASSLSGRLAGVGEQFF
>TRBV6-8
CASSYSEGLATNEKLFF
>TRBV20-1
CSASNRETQYF
>TRBV6-5
CASRKDRGRSYEQYF
>TRBV6-5
CASSYVASEPYEQYF
>TRBV6-4
CASSDSTGVDTQYF
>TRBV6-5
CASRIGDEQFF
>TRBV5-8
CASSPLGYEQYF
>TRBV18
CASSPPWGSGEDETQYF
>TRBV29-1
CSVVDTEAFF
>TRBV2
CASRESSYNSPLHF
>TRBV11-2
CASSSLLAGGPEQYF
>TRBV5-4
CASSFGAGDKETQYF
>TRBV2
CASGYPGQAFFTNEKLFF
>TRBV2
CASSGFVGNPYEQYF
>TRBV5-1
CASSSSPGPVAYEQYF
>TRBV5-4
CASSSGLANQPQHF
>TRBV5-4
CASSLETGAGYTF
>TRBV28
CASSYLTSGSTNEQFF
>TRBV2
CASSVAGMNTEAFF
>TRBV6-5
CASSFESNYGYTF
>TRBV2
CASSSSGGVADTQYF
>TRBV19
CASSKRPESILYGYTF
>TRBV6-1
CASSAGQNLGNTIYF
>TRBV25-1
CASSEGREAFF
>TRBV27
CASSNGGNQPQHF
>TRBV6-1
CASSGAPSGALYEQYF
>TRBV28
CASSLFSGRGSYEQYF
>TRBV7-9
CASSPPDREGFF
>TRBV18
CASSPPSLGVKAEAFF
>TRBV6-6
CASSYGQGANYGYTF
>TRBV5-6
CASSSGGGMDYGYTF
>TRBV5-5
CASSLPGGAQPQHF
>TRBV27
CASSPRASGRDTQYF
>TRBV27
CASSLTVGYGYTF
>TRBV7-8
CASSQRDRLYEQYF
>TRBV19
CASSIGGVGRQPQHF
>TRBV6-5
CASSYGHTDTQYF
>TRBV6-5
CASSYSNSKDTQYF
>TRBV25-1
CASSLRGVWEQFF
>TRBV6-5
CASEGSENIQYF
>TRBV28
CASSVGTAYGYTF
>TRBV21-1
CASSLAGYSNQPQHF
>TRBV5-1
CASSSGGQGETQYF
>TRBV7-8
CASSSSRGGTYEQYF
>TRBV7-9
CASSSRNGLSSYNEQFF
>TRBV30
CAWSAGFHTIYF
>TRBV21-1
CASPPYEQYF